This T cell receptor (beta chain) came from a study of radiotherapy plus CTLA-4 blockade in lung cancer. Study-level background: The study recorded objective responses in approximately 19% of patients and disease control in around 33%.

Germline-derived CDR1 and CDR2 are MDHEN and SYDVKM. CDR3 length: 16 amino acids. V gave up 7 bases and J gave up 4 bases; unmatched junction bases: 11. The table came from immunoSEQ multiplex PCR; TCRdb's copy has only in-frame clones and leaves some out. The sample yields tens of thousands of clones, 80% to 90% seen once. The chain is built from TRBV28 and TRBJ1-5; 9 bases align to TRBD1. The sequence came from a human donor with non-small cell lung cancer whose response to radiotherapy plus ipilimumab could not be evaluated. Here the sequenced sample was peripheral blood, taken from a patient treated with radiotherapy plus ipilimumab. The CDR3 reads CASNPVGGQGNQPQHF. For the CDR3, the DNA is TGTGCCAGCAACCCCGTAGGGGGACAGGGAAATCAGCCCCAGCATTTT.